This T cell receptor (beta chain) was sequenced during a study of T cells after yellow fever vaccination. Notes on the study in general: Across the CD4 and CD8 compartments, a small share of clonotypes was present in both.

Notes on this clonotype: As yet, its antigen is unknown.

Template-switching 5'RACE yielded the TCR cDNA; a universal primer site and UMIs were added in the process. From the 5' RACE reads, TCRdb called clonotypes with MiXCR, one entry per CDR3 protein. The repertoire holds about 500,000 distinct CDR3 sequences, with roughly 17% as singletons. This CDR3 has 13 residues. The V end was cut by 6 bases, the J end by 2 bases, with 10 bases between. Germline CDR1 MNHNS, CDR2 SASEGT. This TCR was recovered from a man aged 18 to 29 who received the YFV17D yellow fever vaccine. Sequences were derived from PBMCs, sampled 5 to 6 days after the first yellow fever vaccination. This chain uses TRBV6-1 with TRBJ1-2, with TRBD1 as a possible D gene (5 bases). CDR3 protein: CASREPGNYGYTF. The CDR3 DNA reads TGTGCCAGCAGAGAACCAGGGAACTATGGCTACACCTTC.